The present T cell receptor beta chain was sequenced within a study of blood T cells in healthy people across ages. Study-wide results and caveats: In long-lived donors, naive CD4+ cell counts and diversity exceeded those of aged donors.

With 3 bases removed from V and 0 bases from J, the gap between germline ends came to 6 bases. This CDR3 is built from 14 residues. CDR1 is SNHLY and CDR2 is FYNNEI in the germline V gene. A J-beta primer mix and a sample-barcoded 5' primer were used in a second PCR of roughly 6 to 11 cycles. TCRdb reanalysed the 5' RACE reads using MiXCR and keeps one entry per CDR3 protein. Of some 920,000 distinct CDR3 sequences in the sample, 51% are singletons; the top ten hold roughly a fifth. The draw of peripheral blood yielded ten milliliters from each donor. At least 7 million PBMCs were isolated per sample. This clonotype was seen a few times. Antigen specificity is unknown.

The TCR sequence derives from a woman aged 60-70 years in good health. The J gene is TRBJ2-4, the V gene TRBV2; tentatively, D is TRBD1 (5 bases). The sample was blood. The CDR3 sequence: CASSDRVAKNIQYF. The CDR3 coding sequence is TGTGCCAGCAGTGACAGGGTAGCCAAAAACATTCAGTACTTC.